This T cell receptor (beta chain) was profiled in a study of shared clonotypes between healthy human individuals. The germline CDR1 and CDR2 sequences are MGHRA and YSYEKL. The length of the CDR3 is 17 residues. Between the trimmed V and J ends, which lost 0 bases and 4 bases, there was a span of 16 bases. Clones were sequenced by immunoSEQ multiplex PCR, and TCRdb holds only the in-frame ones, with some missing. The sample comprises nearly 1 million clones, around 80% of which are singletons, and around 1.4% rests with the top ten. The chain carries TRBV4-1 and TRBJ2-1; a weak D match, TRBD1 (5 bases). This sequence originates from a man aged 18 to 30 in good health. What was sequenced was memory CD4+ T cells sorted from blood. Subset specified: CD45RA-negative fraction. The CDR3 DNA follows: TGCGCCAGCAGCCAAGAAGGTGGCAGGACAAAGTACAATGAGCAGTTCTTC. Its protein is CASSQEGGRTKYNEQFF.